This T cell receptor beta chain emerged from a study of OX40 agonist ivuxolimab in advanced cancers. Findings and caveats of the study: The antigens recognized by the expanded peripheral T cells, that is their antigen specificity, were not determined.

Clones were read by immunoSEQ multiplex PCR, and TCRdb kept only the in-frame ones, dropping some. The table records fewer than 85,000 clones, 80% to 90% of them present only once. The timepoints at which blood was sampled were baseline, cycle 4 day 1, and cycle 7 day 1. Notes on this clone: Antigen: not known.

The CDR3 consists of 14 residues. V lost 3 bases and J lost 2, with 10 bases in between. CDR1 SGHAT and CDR2 FQNNGV come from the germline V gene. The TCR sequence derives from an adult with an advanced solid tumor such as melanoma, head and neck, liver or kidney cancer. Source: CD4+ or CD8+ T cells sorted from blood, taken in a trial of the OX40 agonist ivuxolimab. This chain connects TRBV11-2 to TRBJ2-5; D is uncertain. The CDR3 region has the DNA TGTGCCAGCAGCTTCGGGCCTCGGCAAGAGACCCAGTACTTC. Its translation: CASSFGPRQETQYF.